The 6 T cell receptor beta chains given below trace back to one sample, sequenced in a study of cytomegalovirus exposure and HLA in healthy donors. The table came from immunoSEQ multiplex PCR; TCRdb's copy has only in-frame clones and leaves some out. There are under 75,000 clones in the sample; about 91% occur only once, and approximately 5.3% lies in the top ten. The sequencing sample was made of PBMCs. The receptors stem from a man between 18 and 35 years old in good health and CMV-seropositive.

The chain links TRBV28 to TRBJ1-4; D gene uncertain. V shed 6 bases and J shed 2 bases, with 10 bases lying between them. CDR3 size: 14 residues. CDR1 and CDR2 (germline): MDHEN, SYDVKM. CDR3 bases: TGTGCCAGCAGCCTTACTCGTACTAATGAAAAACTGTTTTTT. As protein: CASSLTRTNEKLFF.

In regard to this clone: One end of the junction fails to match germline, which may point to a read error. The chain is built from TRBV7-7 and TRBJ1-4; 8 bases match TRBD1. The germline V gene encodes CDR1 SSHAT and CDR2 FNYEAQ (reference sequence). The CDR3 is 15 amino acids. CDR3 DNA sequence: TGTGCTAGCAGCTTGGGACAGGCGACCGAGGAAAAACTGTTTTTT. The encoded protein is CASSLGQATEEKLFF.

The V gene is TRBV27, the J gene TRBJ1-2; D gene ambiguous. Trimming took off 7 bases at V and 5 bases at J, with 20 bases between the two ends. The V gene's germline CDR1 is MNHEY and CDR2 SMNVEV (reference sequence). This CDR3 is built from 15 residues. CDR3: CASITKPPSGYGYTF. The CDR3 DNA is TGTGCCAGCATCACGAAGCCGCCCAGCGGGTATGGCTACACCTTC.

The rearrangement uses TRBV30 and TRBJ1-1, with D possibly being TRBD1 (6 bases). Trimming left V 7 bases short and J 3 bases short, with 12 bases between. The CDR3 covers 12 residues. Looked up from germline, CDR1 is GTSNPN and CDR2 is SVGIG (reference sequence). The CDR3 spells CASTGGYTEAFF. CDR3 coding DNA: TGTGCCTCGACAGGAGGCTACACTGAAGCTTTCTTT.

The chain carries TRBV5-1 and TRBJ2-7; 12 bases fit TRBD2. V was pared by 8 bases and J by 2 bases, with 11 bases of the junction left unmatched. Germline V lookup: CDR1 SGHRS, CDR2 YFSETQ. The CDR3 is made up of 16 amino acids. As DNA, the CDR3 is TGCGCCAGTTTCAGCCGTCTAGCGGGGGGGGCCTACGAGCAGTACTTC. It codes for CASFSRLAGGAYEQYF.

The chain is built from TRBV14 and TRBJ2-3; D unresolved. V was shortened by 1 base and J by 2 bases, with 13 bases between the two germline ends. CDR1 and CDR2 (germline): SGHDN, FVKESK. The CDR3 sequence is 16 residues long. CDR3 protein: CASSQASALVTDTQYF. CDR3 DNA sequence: TGTGCCAGCAGCCAAGCGTCGGCGCTAGTCACAGATACGCAGTATTTT.